This is a list of T cell receptor beta chains from one sample in a study of vaccination and CD4 T cells after COVID-19. These receptors' antigens are unknown. TCRdb re-called the PCR reads through MiXCR, storing one row per CDR3 protein. The sample consists of more than 15,000 distinct CDR3 sequences, about 46% of them appearing once. The material was CD4+ T cells from blood, cultured in vitro, obtained before SARS-CoV-2 vaccination. These receptors all stem from a human donor who had recovered from COVID-19. Both conserved end residues are part of each CDR3. Each record gives: clone size, J gene, V gene, D gene, CDR3 protein, CDR3 DNA. A D gene is named only where the DNA matches it firmly. Size is omitted from some rows. Given values are once, few, many or a class for expanded clones.

clone_size: .; j_call: TRBJ2-1; v_call: TRBV20-1; d_call: TRBD2; cdr3_aa: CSASFAAGGYNEQFF; cdr3_nt: TGCAGTGCTAGTTTCGCGGCGGGGGGTTACAATGAGCAGTTCTTC
clone_size: .; j_call: TRBJ2-7; v_call: TRBV7-9; d_call: .; cdr3_aa: CASSRTYEQYF; cdr3_nt: TGTGCCAGCAGCCGTACTTACGAGCAGTACTTC
clone_size: .; j_call: TRBJ1-2; v_call: TRBV20-1; d_call: TRBD1; cdr3_aa: CSAHSGGRGYGYTF; cdr3_nt: TGCAGTGCTCATTCAGGGGGGCGAGGCTATGGCTACACCTTC
clone_size: few; j_call: TRBJ2-1; v_call: TRBV20-1; d_call: TRBD1; cdr3_aa: CSARTGGSNEQFF; cdr3_nt: TGCAGTGCCCGGACAGGAGGATCCAATGAGCAGTTCTTC
clone_size: .; j_call: TRBJ1-2; v_call: TRBV6-1; d_call: .; cdr3_aa: CASSEGFQGRSYGYTF; cdr3_nt: TGTGCCAGCAGTGAAGGATTCCAGGGCAGGAGTTATGGCTACACCTTC
clone_size: .; j_call: TRBJ2-4; v_call: TRBV28; d_call: .; cdr3_aa: CASSLYRGRNIQYF; cdr3_nt: TGTGCCAGCAGTTTATATCGGGGGAGAAACATTCAGTACTTC
clone_size: .; j_call: TRBJ2-2; v_call: TRBV6-1; d_call: .; cdr3_aa: CASSVLTGELFF; cdr3_nt: TGTGCCAGCAGTGTTCTCACCGGGGAGCTGTTTTTT
clone_size: .; j_call: TRBJ2-5; v_call: TRBV7-2; d_call: .; cdr3_aa: CASSPELHQETQYF; cdr3_nt: TGTGCCAGCAGCCCTGAACTGCACCAAGAGACCCAGTACTTC
clone_size: few; j_call: TRBJ1-1; v_call: TRBV6-1; d_call: .; cdr3_aa: CASSVEGGTEAFF; cdr3_nt: TGTGCCAGCAGTGTAGAGGGAGGGACTGAAGCTTTCTTT
clone_size: .; j_call: TRBJ2-7; v_call: TRBV7-2; d_call: .; cdr3_aa: CASSYRDGTYEQYF; cdr3_nt: TGTGCCAGCAGCTACCGGGACGGTACCTACGAGCAGTACTTC
clone_size: .; j_call: TRBJ1-2; v_call: TRBV7-9; d_call: .; cdr3_aa: CASSLGTLGGYGYTF; cdr3_nt: TGTGCCAGCAGCTTAGGGACCCTAGGAGGATATGGCTACACCTTC
clone_size: .; j_call: TRBJ2-3; v_call: TRBV20-1; d_call: TRBD2; cdr3_aa: CSASGLAGLGGTDTQYF; cdr3_nt: TGCAGTGCTAGTGGTCTAGCGGGATTGGGGGGCACAGATACGCAGTATTTT
clone_size: few; j_call: TRBJ1-6; v_call: TRBV20-1; d_call: TRBD1; cdr3_aa: CSARSGQPLSSYNSPLHF; cdr3_nt: TGCAGTGCTAGATCGGGACAGCCGTTAAGCTCCTATAATTCACCCCTCCACTTT
clone_size: medium-sized; j_call: TRBJ2-7; v_call: TRBV27; d_call: TRBD2; cdr3_aa: CASSELAGGRYEQYF; cdr3_nt: TGTGCCAGCAGTGAACTAGCGGGAGGAAGGTACGAGCAGTACTTC
clone_size: .; j_call: TRBJ1-1; v_call: TRBV5-1; d_call: .; cdr3_aa: CASSTGLSPGGAEAFF; cdr3_nt: TGCGCCAGCAGCACGGGTCTAAGCCCGGGAGGCGCTGAAGCTTTCTTT
clone_size: few; j_call: TRBJ2-2; v_call: TRBV7-9; d_call: TRBD1; cdr3_aa: CASSNPRTGSGELFF; cdr3_nt: TGTGCCAGCAGCAACCCGCGGACAGGTTCAGGGGAGCTGTTTTTT
clone_size: .; j_call: TRBJ2-1; v_call: TRBV7-2; d_call: TRBD2; cdr3_aa: CASTLAGASSYNEQFF; cdr3_nt: TGTGCCAGCACCTTAGCGGGTGCGAGCTCCTACAATGAGCAGTTCTTC
clone_size: once; j_call: TRBJ2-5; v_call: TRBV6-1; d_call: .; cdr3_aa: CASMRGTVEETQYF; cdr3_nt: TGTGCCAGCATGCGGGGGACAGTGGAAGAGACCCAGTACTTC
clone_size: few; j_call: TRBJ1-1; v_call: TRBV27; d_call: .; cdr3_aa: CASSSPGGTEAFF; cdr3_nt: TGTGCCAGCAGTTCACCTGGGGGGACTGAAGCTTTCTTT
clone_size: .; j_call: TRBJ1-1; v_call: TRBV6-5; d_call: .; cdr3_aa: CASSYSGLNTEAFF; cdr3_nt: TGTGCCAGCAGTTACTCTGGTTTGAACACTGAAGCTTTCTTT
clone_size: .; j_call: TRBJ2-3; v_call: TRBV7-9; d_call: .; cdr3_aa: CASSLSGGLFTDTQYF; cdr3_nt: TGTGCCAGCAGCTTATCCGGGGGCCTTTTCACAGATACGCAGTATTTT
clone_size: .; j_call: TRBJ1-2; v_call: TRBV7-2; d_call: .; cdr3_aa: CARGPGRGYGYTF; cdr3_nt: TGTGCCAGGGGCCCCGGCAGGGGCTATGGCTACACCTTC
clone_size: once; j_call: TRBJ2-7; v_call: TRBV20-1; d_call: .; cdr3_aa: CSAKRSHEQYF; cdr3_nt: TGCAGTGCTAAGCGTTCCCACGAGCAGTACTTC
clone_size: .; j_call: TRBJ2-3; v_call: TRBV20-1; d_call: TRBD2; cdr3_aa: CSAISASGGTDTQYF; cdr3_nt: TGCAGTGCTATATCAGCTAGCGGAGGAACAGATACGCAGTATTTT
clone_size: .; j_call: TRBJ1-5; v_call: TRBV7-2; d_call: .; cdr3_aa: CASSLDGYSNQPQHF; cdr3_nt: TGTGCCAGCAGCTTAGACGGATATAGCAATCAGCCCCAGCATTTT
clone_size: .; j_call: TRBJ1-2; v_call: TRBV4-2; d_call: .; cdr3_aa: CASSQESGSRPSMSNYGYTF; cdr3_nt: TGTGCCAGCAGCCAAGAATCCGGCAGCCGTCCCTCAATGTCCAACTATGGCTACACCTTC
clone_size: .; j_call: TRBJ2-2; v_call: TRBV12-3/TRBV12-4; d_call: .; cdr3_aa: CASTLRRNTGELFF; cdr3_nt: TGTGCCAGCACCCTGCGGCGGAACACCGGGGAGCTGTTTTTT
clone_size: .; j_call: TRBJ1-3; v_call: TRBV19; d_call: TRBD1; cdr3_aa: CASTAPRDRAGNTIYF; cdr3_nt: TGTGCCAGTACCGCCCCCCGGGACAGGGCTGGAAACACCATATATTTT
clone_size: .; j_call: TRBJ2-5; v_call: TRBV19; d_call: .; cdr3_aa: CASSPPRGAQETQYF; cdr3_nt: TGTGCCAGTAGCCCGCCTCGCGGCGCCCAAGAGACCCAGTACTTC
clone_size: few; j_call: TRBJ1-6; v_call: TRBV6-5; d_call: TRBD1; cdr3_aa: CASSFGTGGDSPLHF; cdr3_nt: TGTGCCAGCAGTTTCGGGACAGGGGGCGATTCACCCCTCCACTTT
clone_size: .; j_call: TRBJ1-5; v_call: TRBV6-1; d_call: .; cdr3_aa: CASSHRSNSNQPQHF; cdr3_nt: TGTGCCAGCAGTCACAGATCAAATAGCAATCAGCCCCAGCATTTT
clone_size: .; j_call: TRBJ2-3; v_call: TRBV11-1; d_call: .; cdr3_aa: CASSPRDPGMTDTQYF; cdr3_nt: TGTGCCAGCAGCCCCCGGGACCCCGGGATGACAGATACGCAGTATTTT
clone_size: .; j_call: TRBJ2-1; v_call: TRBV19; d_call: .; cdr3_aa: CASSTHRGGEQFF; cdr3_nt: TGTGCCAGTAGTACGCACAGGGGAGGCGAGCAGTTCTTC
clone_size: .; j_call: TRBJ2-3; v_call: TRBV6-5; d_call: .; cdr3_aa: CASSSGLTQYF; cdr3_nt: TGTGCCAGCAGTTCCGGGCTTACGCAGTATTTT
clone_size: .; j_call: TRBJ2-3; v_call: TRBV7-9; d_call: .; cdr3_aa: CASSLEFPTDTQYF; cdr3_nt: TGTGCCAGCAGCTTAGAATTTCCCACAGATACGCAGTATTTT
clone_size: .; j_call: TRBJ2-5; v_call: TRBV6-2/TRBV6-3; d_call: .; cdr3_aa: CASSRTPTGRKMGTQYF; cdr3_nt: TGTGCCAGCAGCCGCACCCCGACAGGGAGGAAGATGGGGACCCAGTACTTC
clone_size: .; j_call: TRBJ1-5; v_call: TRBV12-3/TRBV12-4; d_call: .; cdr3_aa: CASSLGQNLGNQPQHF; cdr3_nt: TGTGCCAGCAGTTTAGGACAGAACCTTGGGAATCAGCCCCAGCATTTT
clone_size: .; j_call: TRBJ2-2; v_call: TRBV28; d_call: .; cdr3_aa: CASSFAGELFF; cdr3_nt: TGTGCCAGCAGTTTCGCCGGGGAGCTGTTTTTT
clone_size: few; j_call: TRBJ2-1; v_call: TRBV7-3; d_call: TRBD1; cdr3_aa: CASSLAGTGLRDEQFF; cdr3_nt: TGTGCCAGCAGCCTCGCCGGGACAGGTCTACGGGATGAGCAGTTCTTC
clone_size: few; j_call: TRBJ1-1; v_call: TRBV10-1; d_call: TRBD1; cdr3_aa: CASASQGSTEAFF; cdr3_nt: TGCGCCAGCGCGTCACAGGGGAGCACTGAAGCTTTCTTT
clone_size: .; j_call: TRBJ2-3; v_call: TRBV25-1; d_call: TRBD1; cdr3_aa: CASSVRGTGNTDTQYF; cdr3_nt: TGTGCCAGCAGTGTTCGGGGGACAGGGAATACAGATACGCAGTATTTT
clone_size: .; j_call: TRBJ1-6; v_call: TRBV20-1; d_call: TRBD1; cdr3_aa: CSAQGTAKRSPLHF; cdr3_nt: TGCAGTGCTCAAGGGACAGCCAAACGTTCACCCCTCCACTTT
clone_size: .; j_call: TRBJ1-1; v_call: TRBV11-2; d_call: TRBD1; cdr3_aa: CASSSRTGRLNTEAFF; cdr3_nt: TGTGCCAGCAGCTCACGGACAGGGCGCTTGAACACTGAAGCTTTCTTT
clone_size: few; j_call: TRBJ2-7; v_call: TRBV20-1; d_call: .; cdr3_aa: CSAHKAFDGGYEQYF; cdr3_nt: TGCAGTGCCCACAAGGCTTTCGACGGGGGCTACGAGCAGTACTTC
clone_size: few; j_call: TRBJ2-5; v_call: TRBV7-2; d_call: .; cdr3_aa: CASSLAWGSQETQYF; cdr3_nt: TGTGCCAGCAGCTTAGCATGGGGCAGCCAAGAGACCCAGTACTTC
clone_size: .; j_call: TRBJ1-1; v_call: TRBV20-1; d_call: TRBD1; cdr3_aa: CSADRESTEAFF; cdr3_nt: TGCAGTGCTGACAGGGAAAGCACTGAAGCTTTCTTT
clone_size: .; j_call: TRBJ2-3; v_call: TRBV12-3/TRBV12-4; d_call: TRBD2; cdr3_aa: CASSPGTSRSDTQYF; cdr3_nt: TGTGCCAGCAGCCCCGGGACTAGCAGATCAGATACGCAGTATTTT
clone_size: .; j_call: TRBJ1-1; v_call: TRBV6-1; d_call: .; cdr3_aa: CASSEFLGGRVRTEAFF; cdr3_nt: TGTGCCAGCAGTGAATTTCTAGGTGGACGGGTGCGAACTGAAGCTTTCTTT
clone_size: .; j_call: TRBJ1-2; v_call: TRBV11-1; d_call: TRBD1; cdr3_aa: CASSLGGPGGNYGYTF; cdr3_nt: TGTGCCAGCAGCTTGGGAGGGCCAGGGGGAAACTATGGCTACACCTTC
clone_size: .; j_call: TRBJ2-5; v_call: TRBV20-1; d_call: TRBD2; cdr3_aa: CSATGTSGETQYF; cdr3_nt: TGCAGTGCAACCGGGACTAGCGGAGAGACCCAGTACTTC
clone_size: .; j_call: TRBJ2-1; v_call: TRBV19; d_call: TRBD1; cdr3_aa: CASSEQTGWREQFF; cdr3_nt: TGTGCCAGTAGTGAGCAGACAGGGTGGCGTGAGCAGTTCTTC
clone_size: .; j_call: TRBJ2-7; v_call: TRBV11-2; d_call: .; cdr3_aa: CASSLGGLLDEQYF; cdr3_nt: TGTGCCAGCAGCTTAGGAGGGCTCCTCGACGAGCAGTACTTC
clone_size: .; j_call: TRBJ2-3; v_call: TRBV7-6; d_call: TRBD1; cdr3_aa: CASSYRGQTDTQCF; cdr3_nt: TGTGCCAGCAGCTACAGGGGGCAAACAGATACGCAGTGTTTT
clone_size: .; j_call: TRBJ2-4; v_call: TRBV15; d_call: .; cdr3_aa: CATSRGDGLGDQYF; cdr3_nt: TGTGCCACCAGCAGAGGGGACGGTTTGGGTGATCAGTACTTC
clone_size: few; j_call: TRBJ2-4; v_call: TRBV7-2; d_call: TRBD1; cdr3_aa: CASSRDRGTKNIQYF; cdr3_nt: TGTGCCAGCAGCCGGGACAGGGGGACCAAAAACATTCAGTACTTC
clone_size: few; j_call: TRBJ1-1; v_call: TRBV15; d_call: .; cdr3_aa: CATSRPLQGSEAFF; cdr3_nt: TGTGCCACCAGCAGGCCTTTACAGGGCTCTGAAGCTTTCTTT